A selection of T cell receptor beta chains follows, all from one sample in a study of blood T cells in healthy people across ages. TCRdb independently ran MiXCR on the 5' RACE reads; one entry per CDR3 protein. The data hold about 1,500,000 distinct CDR3 sequences, with 42% observed a single time. Sample: blood. These receptors were taken from a woman aged 18-29 years in good health. Both conserved end residues are part of each CDR3. Fields, in order: V gene, clone size, J gene, D gene, CDR3 protein, CDR3 DNA. D genes are given only for firm matches. Clone size appears in some rows only: once, few, many, or a class for an expanded clone.

>TRBV5-6|-|TRBJ1-5|-
CASSLGTYNQPQHF
TGTGCCAGCAGCTTGGGGACCTATAATCAGCCCCAGCATTTT
>TRBV5-4|-|TRBJ2-5|-
CASSFGAPSQETQYF
TGTGCCAGCAGCTTCGGCGCGCCCTCCCAAGAGACCCAGTACTTC
>TRBV6-5|-|TRBJ2-5|-
CASSYSTGSGHNEQYF
TGTGCCAGCAGTTACTCGACAGGTTCTGGTCACAATGAGCAGTACTTC
>TRBV12-3/TRBV12-4|-|TRBJ2-2|-
CASRLDTGELFF
TGTGCCAGCAGGCTTGACACCGGGGAGCTGTTTTTT
>TRBV2|few|TRBJ1-2|TRBD1
CASSEGDRGYGYTF
TGTGCCAGCAGTGAGGGGGACAGGGGCTATGGCTACACCTTC
>TRBV6-7|-|TRBJ2-7|-
CASPPCGVFHEQYF
TGTGCCAGCCCTCCGTGCGGGGTTTTTCACGAGCAGTACTTC
>TRBV6-2/TRBV6-3|-|TRBJ1-6|-
CASRRRASPDYNSPLHF
TGTGCCAGCAGGCGACGGGCCTCACCGGACTATAATTCACCCCTCCACTTT
>TRBV24-1|few|TRBJ2-3|-
CATSRGETDTQYF
TGTGCCACCAGTCGAGGGGAGACAGATACGCAGTATTTT
>TRBV5-1|-|TRBJ2-3|-
CASSLRYPLDTQYF
TGCGCCAGCAGCTTGCGCTACCCCCTGGATACGCAGTATTTT
>TRBV5-1|-|TRBJ2-7|-
CASGEVLNEQYF
TGCGCCAGCGGGGAGGTGTTGAACGAGCAGTACTTC
>TRBV6-2/TRBV6-3|few|TRBJ1-2|-
CASSYFDHGGNYGYTF
TGTGCCAGCAGTTATTTTGATCACGGCGGGAACTATGGCTACACCTTC
>TRBV20-1|once|TRBJ2-7|TRBD1
CRPRDRGCYEQYF
TGCAGACCCCGGGACAGAGGCTGCTACGAGCAGTACTTC
>TRBV6-5|-|TRBJ2-7|-
CAGSYSAGGPYEQYF
TGTGCCGGCAGTTACTCGGCCGGGGGCCCCTACGAGCAGTACTTC
>TRBV12-3/TRBV12-4|-|TRBJ2-1|TRBD2
CASDNPPSGGGYNEQFF
TGTGCCAGCGACAACCCTCCTTCCGGGGGGGGATACAATGAGCAGTTCTTC
>TRBV20-1|-|TRBJ1-6|TRBD1
CSASPGQGRVSPLHF
TGCAGTGCTAGCCCCGGACAGGGGAGGGTTTCACCCCTCCACTTT
>TRBV21-1|-|TRBJ2-1|-
CASNTGGTYNEQFF
TGTGCCAGCAATACGGGAGGGACCTACAATGAGCAGTTCTTC
>TRBV9|-|TRBJ2-5|-
CASQPGRPSQETQYF
TGTGCCAGCCAGCCGGGACGCCCCTCCCAAGAGACCCAGTACTTC
>TRBV3-1|-|TRBJ1-1|-
CASSQFGGRIDTEAFF
TGTGCCAGCAGCCAATTCGGAGGTCGCATCGACACTGAAGCTTTCTTT
>TRBV5-1|-|TRBJ2-7|-
CASSLGQEIYEQYF
TGCGCCAGCAGCTTGGGACAGGAGATCTACGAGCAGTACTTC
>TRBV4-1|few|TRBJ2-7|-
CASSRLTSYNEQYF
TGCGCCAGCAGCCGACTAACCTCCTACAATGAGCAGTACTTC
>TRBV7-9|few|TRBJ2-4|-
CASSLGGDKNIQYF
TGTGCCAGCAGCTTGGGGGGTGACAAAAACATTCAGTACTTC
>TRBV4-1|-|TRBJ2-1|TRBD1
CASSLGQGANYNEQFF
TGCGCCAGCAGCCTCGGACAGGGGGCTAACTACAATGAGCAGTTCTTC
>TRBV7-9|few|TRBJ1-1|TRBD1
CASSPWDRENTEAFF
TGTGCCAGCAGCCCATGGGACAGGGAGAACACTGAAGCTTTCTTT
>TRBV5-1|few|TRBJ2-1|TRBD2
CASSSHRDYAYNEQFF
TGCGCCAGCAGCTCCCACCGGGACTACGCCTACAATGAGCAGTTCTTC
>TRBV20-1|-|TRBJ2-7|TRBD1
CSASRDREYF
TGCAGTGCTAGCCGGGACAGGGAGTACTTC
>TRBV6-1|few|TRBJ2-1|TRBD2
CASSEAMGGLAHEQFF
TGTGCCAGCAGTGAAGCGATGGGGGGACTAGCCCATGAGCAGTTCTTC
>TRBV27|-|TRBJ2-7|TRBD1
CASSFRTGVFHEQYF
TGTGCCAGCAGTTTTAGGACAGGGGTCTTCCACGAGCAGTACTTC
>TRBV7-8|-|TRBJ2-3|-
CASSLQTWSTDTQYF
TGTGCCAGCAGCCTCCAGACGTGGAGTACAGATACGCAGTATTTT
>TRBV20-1|-|TRBJ2-7|-
CSAGRDTYEQYF
TGCAGTGCTGGGCGGGACACTTACGAGCAGTACTTC
>TRBV6-6|few|TRBJ1-4|-
CASARGSINEKLFF
TGTGCCAGCGCGAGGGGGTCGATCAATGAAAAACTGTTTTTT
>TRBV4-1|few|TRBJ2-7|TRBD2
CASSQVVPSGGYEQYF
TGCGCCAGCAGCCAAGTAGTGCCTAGCGGGGGCTACGAGCAGTACTTC
>TRBV4-1|-|TRBJ2-5|-
CASSQVLTGGLQETQYF
TGCGCCAGCAGCCAAGTCCTCACCGGTGGGCTTCAAGAGACCCAGTACTTC
>TRBV25-1|-|TRBJ2-3|TRBD2
CASSETRGTSLNPDTQYF
TGTGCCAGCAGTGAGACCCGCGGGACTAGCTTAAATCCAGATACGCAGTATTTT
>TRBV10-3|-|TRBJ2-1|TRBD2
CVISESAGGPVNEQFF
TGTGTCATCAGTGAGTCTGCGGGAGGGCCGGTGAATGAGCAGTTCTTC
>TRBV3-1|-|TRBJ2-1|-
CASSQEISSSYNEQFF
TGTGCCAGCAGCCAAGAGATTTCGAGCTCCTACAATGAGCAGTTCTTC
>TRBV4-1|-|TRBJ1-1|-
CASSQDAREPTEAFF
TGCGCCAGCAGCCAAGATGCCAGGGAGCCCACTGAAGCTTTCTTT
>TRBV10-3|-|TRBJ1-5|-
CAISDRSFSNQPQHF
TGTGCCATCAGCGACAGGAGCTTTAGCAATCAGCCCCAGCATTTT
>TRBV5-1|-|TRBJ1-2|-
CASSLEARDNYGYTF
TGCGCCAGCAGCTTGGAAGCCAGGGATAACTATGGCTACACCTTC
>TRBV12-3/TRBV12-4|few|TRBJ2-5|-
CASSSDFETQYF
TGTGCCAGCAGTTCCGACTTTGAGACCCAGTACTTC
>TRBV20-1|-|TRBJ2-7|-
CSAISPNEAYEQYF
TGCAGTGCTATAAGCCCTAATGAGGCCTACGAGCAGTACTTC
>TRBV7-9|-|TRBJ2-1|TRBD2
CASSHPRLADYNEQFF
TGTGCCAGCAGCCATCCGCGGCTAGCGGATTACAATGAGCAGTTCTTC
>TRBV7-3|-|TRBJ2-3|-
CASSLTAGPDMQYF
TGTGCCAGCAGCTTAACCGCAGGGCCAGATATGCAGTATTTT
>TRBV9|few|TRBJ1-2|-
CASSAGGRPLEDYTF
TGTGCCAGCAGCGCCGGCGGGAGGCCGTTGGAGGACTACACCTTC
>TRBV4-1|few|TRBJ2-1|-
CASSQEVSSYNEQFF
TGCGCCAGCAGCCAAGAAGTTAGCTCCTACAATGAGCAGTTCTTC